These 32 T cell receptor beta chains share one sample of origin, sequenced in a study of T cell clonality in common variable immunodeficiency. The method was immunoSEQ multiplex PCR; TCRdb's version includes in-frame clones alone and lacks a portion of them. This sample includes about 52,000 clones with no singletons; its ten biggest clones take up roughly 1.8%. The sample comprised peripheral blood mononuclear cells. The receptors stem from a person aged 18 to 70 in good health.

This clone was seen ten or more times. The read gets to within 3 residues of the CDR3 end, and the germline J gene fills in the rest. The chain is built from TRBV11-2 and TRBJ1-2, with D tentatively TRBD1 (5 bases). Per the germline V gene, CDR1 is SGHAT and CDR2 is FQNNGV. The length of the CDR3 is 14 residues. Trimming removed 5 bases at V and 2 bases at J, with 12 bases between. The CDR3 spells CASSRTGGNYGYTF. The sequenced CDR3 bases are TGTGCCAGCAGCCGGACTGGGGGGAACTATGGC.

As concerns this clone: Read sequence stops 3 residues before the CDR3 end, and the germline J gene provides the missing end. The chain joins TRBV19 to TRBJ1-6, with TRBD1 matching 10 bases. There are 16 residues in the CDR3. The germline V gene encodes CDR1 LNHDA and CDR2 SQIVND (reference sequence). The V and J ends lost 6 bases and 7 bases, in that order; junction bases with no gene match: 9. CDR3 DNA (partial): TGTGCCAGTAGCCAACAACCGGGACAGGGGAATTCACCC. It codes for CASSQQPGQGNSP. The entire CDR3 is CASSQQPGQGNSPLHF.

This clone was recorded many times. The read is 3 residues too short to cover the CDR3 end, so that end is filled in from the germline J gene. The V call is TRBV6-1, the J call TRBJ1-5; 7 bases match TRBD1. The CDR3 sequence is 17 residues long. CDR1 is MNHNS, CDR2 SASEGT, per germline. V shed 1 base and J 5 bases; nucleotides not matched to a gene: 11. The CDR3 region is CASSEDFDRVVDQPQHF. The DNA read from the CDR3 is TGTGCCAGCAGTGAAGATTTCGACAGGGTGGTCGATCAGCCC.

This clone appeared many times. From the germline J gene comes the end of the CDR3, since the read stops 3 residues before it. The chain carries TRBV5-4 and TRBJ2-3, with 12 nucleotides matching TRBD2. Germline CDR1 and CDR2: SGHNT and YYREEE (reference sequence). Germline trimming cut 3 bases from V and 4 bases from J; bases unmatched to any gene: 6. This CDR3 is built from 16 residues. The CDR3: CASSSRLAGDPDTQYF. The CDR3 DNA, read in part, is TGTGCCAGCAGCTCGCGACTAGCGGGAGACCCAGATACG.

This clone was counted at least ten times. CDR3 bases read: TGTGCCTGGAGTAGGACAGGGGTTGATAATGAAAAA. This gives the protein CAWSRTGVDNEK. The whole CDR3 reads CAWSRTGVDNEKLFF. The chain employs TRBV30 and TRBJ1-4; 9 positions match TRBD1. The sequence runs out 3 residues before the end of the CDR3; the remainder is reconstructed from the germline J gene. V shed 2 bases, J shed 4 bases, and the junction held 5 bases outside the gene matches. This CDR3 has 15 residues. CDR1 and CDR2 from the germline V gene are GTSNPN and SVGIG (reference sequence). The complete variable domain, with remaining parts taken from reference TRBV30 and TRBJ1-4, reads SQTIHQWPATLVQPVGSPLSLECTVEGTSNPNLYWYRQAAGRGLQLLFYSVGIGQISSEVPQNLSASRPQDRQFILSSKKLLLSDSGFYLCAWSRTGVDNEKLFFGSGTQLSVL.

This clone was detected ten times or more. Coverage ceases 3 residues before the CDR3 finishes, and the germline J gene fills in the end. The chain joins TRBV20-1 to TRBJ1-5, with D perhaps matching TRBD1 (5 bases). CDR1 is DFQATT and CDR2 is SNEGSKA in the germline V gene (reference sequence). The V end was cut by 4 bases, the J end by 1 base, with 14 bases between. This CDR3 contains 15 residues. The chain's CDR3 is CSANTPGVSNQPQHF. The sequenced CDR3 bases are TGCAGTGCTAATACACCGGGGGTAAGCAATCAGCCC.

This clone came up many times. The read ends 3 residues shy of where the CDR3 ends; the end is completed using the germline J gene. The V call is TRBV19, the J call TRBJ2-5; tentative D call: TRBD1 (5 bases). CDR3 length: 15 residues. CDR1 is LNHDA and CDR2 is SQIVND in the germline V gene (reference sequence). With 1 base removed from V and 5 bases from J, the gap between germline ends came to 14 bases. CDR3 DNA (partial): TGTGCCAGTAGTATAGTGTACAGGAGCTGGGAGACC. Amino acid sequence: CASSIVYRSWET. The entire CDR3 sequence reads CASSIVYRSWETQYF. Looking up the rest from reference TRBV19 and TRBJ2-5 gives the full variable domain: DGGITQSPKYLFRKEGQNVTLSCEQNLNHDAMYWYRQDPGQGLRLIYYSQIVNDFQKGDIAEGYSVSREKKESFPLTVTSAQKNPTAFYLCASSIVYRSWETQYFGPGTRLLVL.

Regarding this clone: The read falls 3 residues short of the CDR3 end, and the missing part is taken from the germline J gene. The chain combines TRBV10-2 with TRBJ1-2; 8 nucleotides agree with TRBD1. The germline V gene encodes CDR1 WSHSY and CDR2 SAAADI. The V segment lost 8 bases and the J segment 3 bases; nucleotides outside the gene matches: 11. This CDR3 has 15 amino acids. The CDR3 DNA, read in part, is TGCGCCAGCGGGGGTTGGACAGGGAGTGACTATGGC. Its protein product is CASGGWTGSDYG. The CDR3 reads in full as CASGGWTGSDYGYTF.

As regards this clone: The CDR3 goes on 3 residues after the read ends, and that part is filled in from the germline J gene. The chain links TRBV30 to TRBJ2-1, with 12 bases fitting TRBD2. Germline CDR1 is GTSNPN and CDR2 is SVGIG (reference sequence). The junction had 8 bases not matched to a gene; V was cut back by 1 base and J by 4 bases. This CDR3 has 17 residues. CDR3 DNA (partial): TGTGCCTGGAGTGCACTAGCGGGAGGAGCTTGGTACAATGAG. This codes for CAWSALAGGAWYNE. In full, the CDR3 reads CAWSALAGGAWYNEQFF.

Worth noting for this clone: The read stops 3 residues short of the end of the CDR3; the missing end is completed from the germline J gene. The chain recombines TRBV2 with TRBJ1-5; D gene uncertain. CDR1 is SNHLY, CDR2 FYNNEI, per germline. The V end was cut by 4 bases, the J end by 0 bases, with 10 bases between. The CDR3 sequence is 15 residues long. CDR3 amino acids: CASSVGILSNQPQHF. CDR3 bases read: TGTGCCAGCAGTGTCGGTATTCTTAGCAATCAGCCC.

This clone was seen repeatedly, ten times or more. The read stops 3 residues short of the end of the CDR3; the missing end is completed from the germline J gene. The V gene is TRBV7-2, the J gene TRBJ1-2; 10 positions agree with TRBD1. Trimming cost V 5 bases and J 2 bases; bases outside gene matches: 2. From germline, CDR1 is SGHTA and CDR2 FQGNSA. The CDR3 runs 14 residues. The CDR3 bases that were read are TGTGCCAGCAGCCCGGGACAGGGGAACTATGGC. Translating gives CASSPGQGNYG. The whole CDR3 is CASSPGQGNYGYTF.

This clone was observed at least ten times. The read ends 3 residues early relative to the CDR3; the germline J gene fills the gap. The V and J genes are TRBV19 and TRBJ1-2; TRBD1 aligns across 9 bases. From germline, CDR1 is LNHDA and CDR2 SQIVND (reference sequence). With V trimmed by 7 bases and J by 5 bases, 5 bases remained unmatched. The CDR3 is 13 amino acids. CDR3 region: CASKQGALYGYTF. The part of the CDR3 DNA that was read is TGTGCCAGTAAACAGGGGGCGCTTTATGGC.

Points on this clone: The read comes to an end 3 residues before the CDR3 does, leaving the germline J gene to fill in the end. J is TRBJ2-3 and V is TRBV5-1; D may be TRBD2 (7 bases). The germline V gene encodes CDR1 SGHRS and CDR2 YFSETQ. The V gene lost 2 bases and the J gene lost 1 base, with 14 bases spanning the gap. The CDR3 is 16 amino acids. This chain's CDR3 is CASSFRRGAGTDTQYF. The part of the CDR3 DNA that was read is TGCGCCAGCAGCTTCCGTCGGGGGGCGGGCACAGATACG.

This clone was picked up many times. Read sequence stops 3 residues before the CDR3 end, and the germline J gene provides the missing end. V is TRBV10-1 and J is TRBJ1-4; D perhaps matches TRBD1 (5 bases). CDR3 length: 17 residues. Germline V CDR1 and CDR2: WNHNN, SYGVQD (reference sequence). V was shortened by 0 bases and J by 0 bases, with 11 bases between the two germline ends. CDR3 in amino acids: CASSESNRHPTNEKLFF. CDR3 DNA (partial): TGCGCCAGCAGTGAGTCAAACAGGCATCCAACTAATGAAAAA.

This clone has ten or more counts. CDR3 bases read: TGTGCCAGCAGTGAATCGCCAGAACAAGAGACC. It codes for CASSESPEQET. The whole CDR3 region reads CASSESPEQETQYF. The J gene is TRBJ2-5, the V gene TRBV2; D not certain. The CDR3 end falls 3 residues outside the read, so it is completed with the germline J gene. The CDR3 has 14 residues. Germline-derived CDR1 and CDR2 are SNHLY and FYNNEI. V lost 2 bases and J 2 bases, leaving 9 bases between the germline ends.

The table lists this clone with many counts. Read coverage stops 3 residues before the CDR3 terminus; the germline J gene supplies the remainder. The genes are TRBV2 and TRBJ1-3; TRBD1 might be the D (6 bases). This CDR3 spans 17 amino acids. The germline CDR1 and CDR2 sequences are SNHLY and FYNNEI. Deletions cut 3 bases from V and 0 bases from J, with 15 bases between. The part of the CDR3 DNA that was read is TGTGCCAGCAGTGATTTCCCGGGGGGCCGCTCTGGAAACACC. Translation: CASSDFPGGRSGNT. The full CDR3 is CASSDFPGGRSGNTIYF.

This clone was seen a few times. The read terminates 3 residues before the CDR3 end, so the remaining end is supplied by the germline J gene. The rearrangement uses TRBV19 and TRBJ2-2, with D perhaps being TRBD1 or TRBD2 (6 bases each). The CDR3 is 15 amino acids. Germline CDR1 LNHDA, CDR2 SQIVND (reference sequence). The CDR3 loop is CASSNKARGGEKLFF. The sequenced CDR3 bases are TGTGCCAGTAGTAACAAGGCCAGGGGAGGTGAAAAG.

Concerning this clone: The read falls 3 residues short of the CDR3 end, and the missing part is taken from the germline J gene. The chain recombines TRBV30 with TRBJ1-2, with 8 nucleotides matching TRBD1. Germline CDR1 reads GTSNPN; CDR2 reads SVGIG (reference sequence). This CDR3 has 12 amino acids. The sequenced CDR3 bases are TGTGCCTGGAGACAGGGGGGCAATGAC. It yields the protein CAWRQGGND. The entire CDR3 is CAWRQGGNDYTF.

This clone turned up a few times. The CDR3 goes on 3 residues after the read ends, and that part is filled in from the germline J gene. Additional DNA sequences in this sample encode the identical CDR3. The rearrangement uses TRBV19 and TRBJ1-2; 8 bases line up with TRBD1. The CDR3 length is 13 residues. The germline V gene encodes CDR1 LNHDA and CDR2 SQIVND (reference sequence). V trimming: 5 bases; J trimming: 4 bases; junction bases outside the gene matches: 3. CDR3 bases read: TGTGCCAGTAGTCCCGGGACAGGCTATGGC. Encoded protein: CASSPGTGYG. In full, the CDR3 is CASSPGTGYGYTF.

This clone was seen repeatedly, ten times or more. The read ends 3 residues early relative to the CDR3; the germline J gene fills the gap. The rearrangement joins TRBV7-8 to TRBJ1-4; TRBD1 matches at 8 bases. The V gene's germline CDR1 is SGHVS and CDR2 FQNEAQ. Trimming cost V 4 bases and J 1 base; bases outside gene matches: 8. The length of the CDR3 is 17 residues. This CDR3 reads CASSSTDRDGTNEKLFF. CDR3 DNA, as far as it was read: TGTGCCAGCAGCTCTACGGACAGGGATGGAACTAATGAAAAA.

Worth noting for this clone: The read terminates 3 residues ahead of where the CDR3 ends, so the germline J gene completes it. The chain employs TRBV2 and TRBJ1-1, with D possibly being TRBD1 (6 bases). The CDR3 covers 13 residues. The germline V gene has CDR1 SNHLY and CDR2 FYNNEI. The CDR3 bases that were read are TGTGCCAGCAGTAGGGGGACATACTACGAG. Translation: CASSRGTYYE. The entire CDR3 is CASSRGTYYEAFF.

This clone was seen repeatedly, ten times or more. The observed sequence ends 3 residues before the CDR3 terminus, with the missing tail filled in from the germline J gene. The V and J genes are TRBV29-1 and TRBJ2-7, with 11 bases matching TRBD1. The CDR3 runs 13 residues. V shed 5 bases, J shed 6 bases, and the junction held 6 bases outside the gene matches. Looked up from germline, CDR1 is SQVTM and CDR2 is ANQGSEA. The CDR3 here is CSVLSGQGGEQYF. Incomplete CDR3 DNA: TGCAGCGTTCTGTCGGGACAGGGGGGCGAG.

The sample holds many counts of this clone. Sequencing ends 3 residues short of the CDR3 end; the germline J gene provides the rest. This chain connects TRBV20-1 to TRBJ1-4; TRBD1 agrees at 8 bases. Unmatched junction bases numbered 8, after V lost 3 bases and J lost 8 bases. Germline CDR1 DFQATT, CDR2 SNEGSKA (reference sequence). CDR3 length equals 14 residues. The sequenced CDR3 bases are TGCAGTGCTAGCGACAGGGGCCTTACGGAAAAA. Its protein is CSASDRGLTEK. The entire CDR3 reads CSASDRGLTEKLFF.

The sample holds many counts of this clone. The CDR3 goes on 3 residues after the read ends, and that part is filled in from the germline J gene. The V call is TRBV20-1, the J call TRBJ1-2; the match to TRBD1 covers 8 bases. Trimming removed 0 bases from V and 4 bases from J; junction bases left unmatched: 13. This CDR3 has 17 amino acids. Germline lookup yields CDR1 DFQATT and CDR2 SNEGSKA (reference sequence). The CDR3 bases that were read are TGCAGTGCTAGAGATCCCCGCCGACAGGGGACATCCTATGGC. It codes for CSARDPRRQGTSYG. The full CDR3 reads CSARDPRRQGTSYGYTF.

This clone was found many times. The read falls 3 residues short of the CDR3 end, and the missing part is taken from the germline J gene. V and J are TRBV7-2 and TRBJ1-2; 7 positions agree with TRBD1. The CDR3 contains 14 residues. Germline lookup yields CDR1 SGHTA and CDR2 FQGNSA. Trimming cost V 6 bases and J 4 bases; bases outside gene matches: 8. The covered CDR3 bases are TGTGCCAGCAGTCAATCGACAGGGACCTATGGC. Amino acid sequence: CASSQSTGTYG. The CDR3 reads in full as CASSQSTGTYGYTF. The full variable domain, with the rest looked up from reference TRBV7-2 and TRBJ1-2, is GAGVSQSPSNKVTEKGKDVELRCDPISGHTALYWYRQSLGQGLEFLIYFQGNSAPDKSGLPSDRFSAERTGGSVSTLTIQRTQQEDSAVYLCASSQSTGTYGYTFGSGTRLTVV.

This clone has at least ten counts. The CDR3 end falls 3 residues outside the read, so it is completed with the germline J gene. This sequence joins TRBV5-4 and TRBJ1-4; 7 positions agree with TRBD1. V dropped 4 bases and J dropped 4; count of bases not matched to a gene: 4. Looked up from germline, CDR1 is SGHNT and CDR2 is YYREEE (reference sequence). This CDR3 spans 14 amino acids. CDR3 bases read: TGTGCCAGCAGCCCGGGACAGAATAATGAAAAA. This translates into CASSPGQNNEK. In full, the CDR3 reads CASSPGQNNEKLFF.

This clone was counted a few times. The DNA ends 3 residues before the CDR3 does, and the rest of the CDR3 is filled in from the germline J gene. V is TRBV7-2 and J is TRBJ2-3; possibly TRBD1 for D (6 bases). The length of the CDR3 is 15 residues. CDR1 and CDR2 (germline): SGHTA, FQGNSA. Partial CDR3 DNA: TGTGCCAGCAGCTTAGTGGGGGCTTCTCTTGTGGCG. Translating gives CASSLVGASLVA. The full CDR3 protein is CASSLVGASLVAQYF.

This clone was counted many times. With the read ending 3 residues before the CDR3 end, the germline J gene is used to fill in that end. The chain carries TRBV18 and TRBJ2-7, with TRBD2 as a possible D gene (6 bases). Germline CDR1 KGHSH, CDR2 LQKENI. Trimming took 3 bases from V and 4 from J, leaving 13 bases between them. The CDR3 has 14 amino acids. The CDR3 loop is CASSPQRGYYEQYF. The part of the CDR3 DNA that was read is TGTGCCAGCTCACCCCAACGGGGGTATTACGAG. Full variable domain (missing parts from reference TRBV18 and TRBJ2-7): NAGVMQNPRHLVRRRGQEARLRCSPMKGHSHVYWYRQLPEEGLKFMVYLQKENIIDESGMPKERFSAEFPKEGPSILRIQQVVRGDSAAYFCASSPQRGYYEQYFGPGTRLTVT.

This clone was seen ten or more times. Read coverage stops 3 residues before the CDR3 terminus; the germline J gene supplies the remainder. V gene TRBV9 combines with J gene TRBJ2-3; 8 positions match TRBD1. Germline V gene data show CDR1 as SGDLS and CDR2 as YYNGEE. V shed 0 bases, J shed 5 bases, and the junction held 8 bases outside the gene matches. The CDR3 runs 16 residues. CDR3 residues: CASSVDPDRAGDTQYF. CDR3 bases read: TGTGCCAGCAGCGTAGATCCGGACAGGGCGGGAGATACG.

This clone was seen ten or more times. The read halts 3 residues ahead of the CDR3 end, with the missing end drawn from the germline J gene. The chain uses TRBV7-2 and TRBJ2-1; D is unresolved. The ends were cut back, 1 base at V and 9 bases at J, with 16 bases in the middle. Germline values: CDR1 SGHTA, CDR2 FQGNSA. This CDR3 has 15 amino acids. CDR3 DNA, as far as it was read: TGTGCCAGCAGCTTAGTTGGATTCCAACGCGGTGAG. Translating gives CASSLVGFQRGE. The whole CDR3 reads CASSLVGFQRGEQFF. Supplemented by reference TRBV7-2 and TRBJ2-1, the full variable domain reads GAGVSQSPSNKVTEKGKDVELRCDPISGHTALYWYRQSLGQGLEFLIYFQGNSAPDKSGLPSDRFSAERTGGSVSTLTIQRTQQEDSAVYLCASSLVGFQRGEQFFGPGTRLTVL.

On this clone itself: This may be a read error, as it is one base from a much larger clone. The read ends 3 residues early relative to the CDR3; the germline J gene fills the gap. V is TRBV19 and J is TRBJ2-3; TRBD1 matches 9 bases. The V gene's germline CDR1 is LNHDA and CDR2 SQIVND (reference sequence). The CDR3 length is 14 residues. Here the CDR3 reads CAGGQGPITQPQYF. Incomplete CDR3 DNA: TGTGCCGGCGGACAGGGGCCGATCACTCAGCCG.

Points on this clone: The CDR3 end lies 3 residues beyond the end of the read and is filled in from the germline J gene. The J gene is TRBJ2-1, the V gene TRBV7-9, with 10 bases lining up with TRBD2. CDR3 length: 13 amino acids. With V trimmed by 9 bases and J by 4 bases, 3 bases remained unmatched. The germline V gene encodes CDR1 SEHNR and CDR2 FQNEAQ (reference sequence). The CDR3 DNA, read in part, is TGTGCCAGTAAGACTAGCGGGTACAATGAG. Translated: CASKTSGYNE. The full CDR3 protein reads CASKTSGYNEQFF.